The sequence of this T cell receptor beta chain was determined in a study of metastatic and nonmetastatic thyroid tumors. Ahead of thyroid surgery, no patient had received treatment of any kind. This clone has at least ten counts. As handled by the study authors: The distant-metastasis classifier for papillary thyroid cancer was built from CDR3 differences across clinicopathological groups. MiXCR was used by TCRdb to re-call the PCR reads. TCRdb assigned the V and J calls; the authors' analysis was not used. The table records under 25,000 clones, roughly 15% of them present only once. The CDR3 contains 16 residues. The trim removed 1 base at V and 6 bases at J, leaving 9 bases unmatched. CDR1 and CDR2 from the germline V gene are SGHNT and YENEEA.

The TCR originated in a female donor with papillary thyroid cancer or a benign thyroid nodule (not recorded which). Some clones in this sample may be carry-over from other donors' samples. This chain joins TRBV11-3 and TRBJ2-3, with 8 bases aligning to TRBD2. Sequenced input: blood. CDR3: CASSLVGAGASDTQYF. CDR3 DNA: TGTGCCAGCAGCTTAGTGGGAGCGGGAGCATCGGATACGCAGTATTTT.